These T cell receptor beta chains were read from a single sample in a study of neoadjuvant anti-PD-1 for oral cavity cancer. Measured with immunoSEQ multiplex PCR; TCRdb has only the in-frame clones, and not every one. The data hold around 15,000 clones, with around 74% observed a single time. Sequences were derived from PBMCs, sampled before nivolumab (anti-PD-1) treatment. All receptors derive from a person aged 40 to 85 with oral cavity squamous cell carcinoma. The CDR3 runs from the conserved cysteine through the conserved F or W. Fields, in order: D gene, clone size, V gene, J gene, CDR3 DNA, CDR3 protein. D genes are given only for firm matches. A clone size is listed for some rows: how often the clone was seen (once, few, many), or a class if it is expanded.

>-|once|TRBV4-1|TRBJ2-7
TGCGCCAGCAGCCAAGGACTTTTTTCCTACGAGCAGTACTTC
CASSQGLFSYEQYF
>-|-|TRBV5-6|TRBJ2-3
TGTGCCAGCAGCTTATGGGATACGCAGTATTTT
CASSLWDTQYF
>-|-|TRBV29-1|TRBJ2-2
TGCAGCGTTATCCCAGGGGCAGCGAACACCGGGGAGCTGTTTTTT
CSVIPGAANTGELFF
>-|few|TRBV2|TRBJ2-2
TGTGCCAGCAGATCGATAGCGGAGGAGCTGTTTTTT
CASRSIAEELFF
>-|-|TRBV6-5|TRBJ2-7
TGTGCCAGCCGCCCCGGAGTAACGGGAAACTACGAGCAGTACTTC
CASRPGVTGNYEQYF
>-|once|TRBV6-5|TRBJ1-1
TGTGCCAGCAGCCTGACAGGGAACACTGAAGCTTTCTTT
CASSLTGNTEAFF
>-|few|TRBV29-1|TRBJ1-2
TGCAGCGGGGACACAACTAACTATGGCTACACCTTC
CSGDTTNYGYTF
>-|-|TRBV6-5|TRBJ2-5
TGTGCCAGCAGTTCCCAATTGCCGGGGCAAGAGACCCAGTACTTC
CASSSQLPGQETQYF
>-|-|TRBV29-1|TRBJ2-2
TGCAGCGTTCGGGGGGCGGTTGCGAACACCGGGGAGCTGTTTTTT
CSVRGAVANTGELFF
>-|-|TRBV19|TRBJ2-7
TGTGCCAGTAGTCCTCGGGACGTCGACGAGCAGTACTTC
CASSPRDVDEQYF
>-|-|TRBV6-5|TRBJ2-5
TGTGCCAGCAGGGGAGCGGGCGAGGAGACCCAGTACTTC
CASRGAGEETQYF
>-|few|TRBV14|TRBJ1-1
TGTGCCAGCAGCTTTGGCGGAAGTAGGACTGAAGCTTTCTTT
CASSFGGSRTEAFF
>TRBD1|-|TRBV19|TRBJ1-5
TGTGCCAGTAGTATAGATCTATGGGGCAGGGGGCGAGAGCAGCCCCAGCATTTT
CASSIDLWGRGREQPQHF
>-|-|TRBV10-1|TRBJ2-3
TGCGCCAGTGCTGGGGGCACAGATACGCAGTATTTT
CASAGGTDTQYF
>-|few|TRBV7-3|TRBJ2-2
TGTGCCAGCAGCTCGTATATGCAGGGGAACACCGGGGAGCTGTTTTTT
CASSSYMQGNTGELFF
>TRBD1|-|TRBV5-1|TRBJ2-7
TGCGCCAGCAGCCTAGGACAGGGGGCGAACGAGCAGTACTTC
CASSLGQGANEQYF
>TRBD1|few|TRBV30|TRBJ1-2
TGTGCCGCCAGCCGGGACAGACCCTATGGCTACACCTTC
CAASRDRPYGYTF
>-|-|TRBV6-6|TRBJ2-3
TGTGCCAGCAGTTACATTACTTTCACAGATACGCAGTATTTT
CASSYITFTDTQYF
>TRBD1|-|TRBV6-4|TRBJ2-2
TGTGCCAGCAGTGAGTCAGGGGGCACCGGGGAGCTGTTTTTT
CASSESGGTGELFF
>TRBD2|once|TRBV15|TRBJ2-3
TGTGCCACCAGCCAGGATCGGACTAGCTCCTCAGATACGCAGTATTTT
CATSQDRTSSSDTQYF
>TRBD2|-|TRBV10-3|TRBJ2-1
TGTGCCATCAGTAGACTAGCGGCCTACAATGAGCAGTTCTTC
CAISRLAAYNEQFF
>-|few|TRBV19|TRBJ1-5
TGTGCCAGTATCGACAGGACGTATAGCAATCAGCCCCAGCATTTT
CASIDRTYSNQPQHF
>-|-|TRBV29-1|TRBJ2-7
TGCAGCGTTGACTCAACGTTTCCGGAGGAGCAGTACTTC
CSVDSTFPEEQYF
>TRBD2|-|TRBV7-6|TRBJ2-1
TGTGCCAGCAGCTTAACGCGGGAGGGCAATGAGCAGTTCTTC
CASSLTREGNEQFF
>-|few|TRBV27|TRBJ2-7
TGTGCCAGCAGCCCCAGTATCTCCTACGAGCAGTACTTC
CASSPSISYEQYF
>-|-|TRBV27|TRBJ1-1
TGTGCCAGCAGTTTATCGCCGATCACTGAAGCTTTCTTT
CASSLSPITEAFF
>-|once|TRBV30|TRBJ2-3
TGTGCCTGGAGCCCAGCTCTAGCCTCTAGCACAGATACGCAGTATTTT
CAWSPALASSTDTQYF
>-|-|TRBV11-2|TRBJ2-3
TGTGCCAGCAGCCCTAACCCGGGCATGAATACGCAGTATTTT
CASSPNPGMNTQYF
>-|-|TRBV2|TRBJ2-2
TGTGCCAGCAGCCGTAATAGGGCATTCGGGGAGCTGTTTTTT
CASSRNRAFGELFF
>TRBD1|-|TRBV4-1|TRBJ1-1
TGCGCCAGCAGCGGTCACAGGGGGACGAACACTGAAGCTTTCTTT
CASSGHRGTNTEAFF
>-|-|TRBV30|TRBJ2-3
TGTGCCTGGAGTGTACAGAATACAGATACGCAGTATTTT
CAWSVQNTDTQYF
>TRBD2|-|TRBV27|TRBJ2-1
TGTGCCAGCAGTGTGGGACTAGCGGAACCCTACAATGAGCAGTTCTTC
CASSVGLAEPYNEQFF
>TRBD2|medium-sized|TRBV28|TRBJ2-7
TGTGCCAGCATCCGTAGCGGGAGTTGGGACGAGCAGTACTTC
CASIRSGSWDEQYF
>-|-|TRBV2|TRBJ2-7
TGTGCCAGCAGTGTCTCAGGTAACGGCGAGCAGTACTTC
CASSVSGNGEQYF
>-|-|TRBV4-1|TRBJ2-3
TGCGCCAGCAGCCAAGATTATGGATTCGCGGATACGCAGTATTTT
CASSQDYGFADTQYF
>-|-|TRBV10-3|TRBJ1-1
TGTGCCATCAGTGAGCCCAGGGTGGGCGCTTTCTTT
CAISEPRVGAFF
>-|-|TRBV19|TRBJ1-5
TGTGCCAGTAGTATGGGGTATCGGGGTAGTCAGCCCCAGCATTTT
CASSMGYRGSQPQHF
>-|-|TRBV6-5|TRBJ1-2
TGTGCCAGCAGTCCGGAACGGCGGCAGCATCACACCTTC
CASSPERRQHHTF
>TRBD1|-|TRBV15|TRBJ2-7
TGTGCCACCAGCCTAGGGGGACAGTTCTACGAGCAGTACTTC
CATSLGGQFYEQYF
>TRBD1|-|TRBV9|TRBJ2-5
TGTGCCAGCAGCATCGGACAGGGGGCCGAGACCCAGTACTTC
CASSIGQGAETQYF
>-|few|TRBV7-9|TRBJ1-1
TGTGCCAGCAGCGAAGGGGCTCAGAACACTGAAGCTTTCTTT
CASSEGAQNTEAFF
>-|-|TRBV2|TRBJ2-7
TGTGCCAGCAGTGTTGGGTTATTCTACGAGCAGTACTTC
CASSVGLFYEQYF
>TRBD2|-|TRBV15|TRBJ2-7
TGTGCCACCAGCAGAGATCCTAGCGGGAGGAGAAACGAGCAGTACTTC
CATSRDPSGRRNEQYF
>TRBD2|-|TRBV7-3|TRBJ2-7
TGTGCCAGCAGCTCCCCCACGGGGTTAGACGGGAGGGCCCCTCTCTCCTACGAGCAGTACTTC
CASSSPTGLDGRAPLSYEQYF
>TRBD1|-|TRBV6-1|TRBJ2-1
TGTGCCAGCAGTCTCTGGGGGACAGGGGTAGGTGAGCAGTTCTTC
CASSLWGTGVGEQFF
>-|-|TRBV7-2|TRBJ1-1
TGTGCCAGCAGCCGTCGGACTGCGAACACTGAAGCTTTCTTT
CASSRRTANTEAFF
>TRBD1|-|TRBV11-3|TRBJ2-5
TGTGCCAGCAGCTTGGGACAGGGGTTGGGAGAGACCCAGTACTTC
CASSLGQGLGETQYF
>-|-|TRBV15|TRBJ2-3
TGTGCCACCAGCAGACAGAGAGGGACAGATACGCAGTATTTT
CATSRQRGTDTQYF
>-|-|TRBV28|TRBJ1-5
TGTGCCAGCAGCGCAGGACGAGGCAATCAGCCCCAGCATTTT
CASSAGRGNQPQHF
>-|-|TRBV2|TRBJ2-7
TGTGCCAGCAGTGACTCGACAGGTATCTCCTACGAGCAGTACTTC
CASSDSTGISYEQYF